The clone carrying this TCR beta chain was seen at least ten times. A second PCR, run for roughly 7 to 11 cycles, used a sample-barcoded 5' primer plus a J-beta primer mix. Template switching added a 12-random-nucleotide identifier to every cDNA molecule. Every sample returned 2.5 million or more CDR3-containing paired-end reads. A single record per CDR3 protein comes from TCRdb applying MiXCR to the 5' RACE reads. The sample shows about 1.8 million distinct CDR3 sequences, 49% of them seen only once. This specimen belongs to a study of blood T cells in healthy people across ages. At the level of the study: Template-switching capture recovered about one barcoded beta molecule per two T cells.

The CDR3 consists of 11 residues. From germline, CDR1 is SQVTM and CDR2 ANQGSEA. Sequenced input: blood. The chain recombines TRBV29-1 with TRBJ2-4; D gene uncertain. The DNA matches TRBJ2-7 better at its end, which makes the J call doubtful. The TCR originated in a woman aged 40 to 50 in good health. CDR3 nucleotides: TGCAGCGTTGGCGACGTGGACGAGCAGTACTTC. Translated: CSVGDVDEQYF.